The clone carrying this TCR beta chain was detected only a few times. Its antigen is not identified. A TCRbeta library incorporating unique molecular identifiers was prepared. One entry per CDR3 protein, called by TCRdb with MiXCR from the PCR reads. Of approximately 980,000 distinct CDR3 sequences in the sample, 25% to 30% are singletons; the top ten hold 28%. V trimming: 2 bases; J trimming: 1 base; junction bases outside the gene matches: 5. The length of the CDR3 is 16 residues. Germline V gene sequence: CDR1 MNHEY, CDR2 SVGAGI. The record originates from a study of T-cell reconstitution after alpha-beta-depleted transplantation in children. Study outcomes and limitations: A year had passed since transplant, and T-cell counts and diversity by then came mostly from newly produced T cells.

The source material was PBMCs, mostly from graft donor cells, sampled 360 days after TCRalphabeta/CD19-depleted stem cell transplant. This clonotype originated in a boy in the first two years of life who had a stem cell transplant for SCID, so the T cells may come from the graft donor. This chain links TRBV6-5 with TRBJ2-3, with TRBD1 identical over 8 bases. CDR3 sequence (DNA): TGTGCCAGCAGTTACACCCAGACAGGGGGCACAGATACGCAGTATTTT. Residues: CASSYTQTGGTDTQYF.